A single sample is the source of the 21 T cell receptor beta chains below, sequenced in a study of cytomegalovirus exposure and HLA in healthy donors. PCR involved 60 Vbeta and 13 Jbeta primers. The repertoire was sequenced with immunoSEQ multiplex PCR; TCRdb's copy has only in-frame clones and lacks some. The table lists under 250,000 clones, around 77% of them singletons. Source material: PBMCs. Receptors originate from a man aged 25-45 years in good health and CMV-seronegative.

The rearrangement joins TRBV19 to TRBJ1-5; the match to TRBD1 covers 8 bases. The junction had 13 bases not matched to a gene; V was cut back by 5 bases and J by 7 bases. Germline V CDR1 and CDR2: LNHDA, SQIVND (reference sequence). The CDR3 has 16 residues. CDR3: CASSRYRTGMGQPQHF. The CDR3 DNA is TGTGCCAGTAGTCGCTATAGGACAGGGATGGGACAGCCCCAGCATTTT. The variable domain in full, with the rest retrieved from reference TRBV19 and TRBJ1-5, is DGGITQSPKYLFRKEGQNVTLSCEQNLNHDAMYWYRQDPGQGLRLIYYSQIVNDFQKGDIAEGYSVSREKKESFPLTVTSAQKNPTAFYLCASSRYRTGMGQPQHFGDGTRLSIL.

This chain joins TRBV11-1 and TRBJ2-1, with 11 positions matching TRBD2. With 5 bases clipped from V and 5 bases from J, the junction kept 5 bases outside the gene matches. Per the germline V gene, CDR1 is SGHAT and CDR2 is FQDESV (reference sequence). The CDR3 runs to 15 residues. CDR3 sequence (DNA): TGTGCCAGCAGCCGGGGACTAGCGGAAAACAATGAGCAGTTCTTC. Translating gives CASSRGLAENNEQFF.

This clone showed up just a few times. The rearrangement links TRBV10-1 to TRBJ2-1, with D perhaps TRBD1 (6 bases). CDR1 is WNHNN, CDR2 SYGVQD, per germline (reference sequence). V was clipped by 6 bases and J by 0 bases, with 18 bases between them. The CDR3 is 17 amino acids. CDR3 bases: TGCGCCAGCAGCCCGAGACAGGCCCTCAGCTCCTACAATGAGCAGTTCTTC. It encodes CASSPRQALSSYNEQFF.

This clone has only a few counts. The V gene is TRBV6-4, the J gene TRBJ2-7; 12 bases match TRBD1. CDR1 MRHNA and CDR2 SNTAGT come from the germline V gene. The CDR3 has 15 amino acids. The V segment lost 5 bases and the J segment 4 bases; nucleotides outside the gene matches: 6. CDR3 amino acids: CASSRRDRGLYEQYF. CDR3 bases: TGTGCCAGCAGTCGAAGGGACAGGGGGCTATACGAGCAGTACTTC.

This clone is a singleton in its sample. This sequence joins TRBV11-3 and TRBJ2-7; possible D gene TRBD2, 6 bases. CDR1 SGHNT and CDR2 YENEEA come from the germline V gene. The CDR3 covers 15 residues. Trimming removed 5 bases from V and 6 bases from J, with 20 bases in between. CDR3 bases: TGTGCCAGCAGCCCCTGGAGGGGAGACCAAGTCGAGCAGTACTTC. It codes for CASSPWRGDQVEQYF. The complete variable domain, with remaining parts taken from reference TRBV11-3 and TRBJ2-7, reads EAGVVQSPRYKIIEKKQPVAFWCNPISGHNTLYWYLQNLGQGPELLIRYENEEAVDDSQLPKDRFSAERLKGVDSTLKIQPAELGDSAVYLCASSPWRGDQVEQYFGPGTRLTVT.

The V gene is TRBV19, the J gene TRBJ1-5, with 11 bases fitting TRBD1. The CDR3 is 17 amino acids. Germline V CDR1 and CDR2: LNHDA, SQIVND (reference sequence). J lost 0 bases, V lost 6 bases, and 7 bases had no gene match. CDR3 coding DNA: TGTGCCAGTAGACCCGGACAGGGGGCCTATAGCAATCAGCCCCAGCATTTT. Its protein product is CASRPGQGAYSNQPQHF.

CDR3 sequence: CASSSSGGGITEAFF. The CDR3 DNA reads TGTGCCAGCAGCTCTAGCGGGGGTGGAATCACTGAAGCTTTCTTT. The J gene is TRBJ1-1, the V gene TRBV11-2; TRBD1 is a possible D gene (5 bases). In germline, CDR1 is SGHAT, CDR2 FQNNGV. V was clipped by 4 bases and J by 4 bases, with 16 bases between them. The CDR3 contains 15 residues. Looking up the rest from reference TRBV11-2 and TRBJ1-1 gives the full variable domain: EAGVAQSPRYKIIEKRQSVAFWCNPISGHATLYWYQQILGQGPKLLIQFQNNGVVDDSQLPKDRFSAERLKGVDSTLKIQPAKLEDSAVYLCASSSSGGGITEAFFGQGTRLTVV.

The V and J genes are TRBV28 and TRBJ1-1, with a tentative D call TRBD1 (6 bases). The germline V and J ends were trimmed by 8 bases and 0 bases, with 10 bases remaining between them. The germline V gene has CDR1 MDHEN and CDR2 SYDVKM. This CDR3 spans 13 amino acids. The CDR3 nucleotides read TGTGCCAGCGTCAGGGACATGAACACTGAAGCTTTCTTT. Residues: CASVRDMNTEAFF.

The V gene is TRBV19, the J gene TRBJ1-1; possibly TRBD1 for D (6 bases). The V gene's germline CDR1 is LNHDA and CDR2 SQIVND (reference sequence). With 5 bases removed from V and 1 base from J, the gap between germline ends came to 11 bases. The CDR3 is 14 amino acids. The CDR3 region has the DNA TGTGCCAGTAGTCCCCGGACAGAGAACACTGAAGCTTTCTTT. Protein: CASSPRTENTEAFF.

The chain is built from TRBV6-4 and TRBJ2-1; D is perhaps TRBD1 (5 bases). The V gene lost 4 bases and the J gene lost 7 bases, with 14 bases spanning the gap. Germline V gene data show CDR1 as MRHNA and CDR2 as SNTAGT. This CDR3 has 14 residues. The CDR3 spells CASSATIDSNEQFF. CDR3 DNA: TGTGCCAGCAGTGCCACCATAGACAGTAATGAGCAGTTCTTC.

This rearrangement joins TRBV28 to TRBJ1-2; 7 bases line up with TRBD1. The CDR3 length is 16 residues. The V gene end was trimmed by 6 bases and the J gene end by 0 bases; junction bases not matched to a gene: 10. Germline values: CDR1 MDHEN, CDR2 SYDVKM. CDR3 in amino acids: CASRPRGTESNYGYTF. DNA for the CDR3: TGTGCCAGCAGGCCTAGGGGGACAGAATCTAACTATGGCTACACCTTC.

The V call is TRBV5-1, the J call TRBJ2-3, with TRBD2 matching over 14 bases. Germline V gene data show CDR1 as SGHRS and CDR2 as YFSETQ. Losses at the gene ends were 4 bases for V and 3 bases for J; bases not matched to a gene: 16. This CDR3 has 20 residues. CDR3 sequence: CASSPLGTSGRIGGTDTQYF. For the CDR3, the DNA is TGCGCCAGCAGCCCCCTGGGGACTAGCGGGAGAATAGGGGGTACAGATACGCAGTATTTT.

The rearrangement joins TRBV19 to TRBJ1-3, with 7 bases that match TRBD1. CDR1 is LNHDA, CDR2 SQIVND, per germline (reference sequence). The CDR3 sequence is 13 residues long. V was pared by 9 bases and J by 2 bases, with 4 bases of the junction left unmatched. The CDR3 coding sequence is TGTGCCAGCAGGGGGGTTGCTGGAAACACCATATATTTT. Translating it yields CASRGVAGNTIYF.

This clone has only one observation. The V and J genes are TRBV19 and TRBJ2-7, with TRBD1 as a possible D gene (6 bases). Germline V gene sequence: CDR1 LNHDA, CDR2 SQIVND (reference sequence). The CDR3 totals 15 residues. V lost 5 bases to trimming and J lost 0 bases, with 14 bases between them. The CDR3 sequence is CASSVAGVPSYEQYF. The CDR3 region has the DNA TGTGCCAGTAGTGTAGCAGGGGTTCCCTCCTACGAGCAGTACTTC. Together with reference TRBV19 and TRBJ2-7, the CDR3 gives the full variable domain: DGGITQSPKYLFRKEGQNVTLSCEQNLNHDAMYWYRQDPGQGLRLIYYSQIVNDFQKGDIAEGYSVSREKKESFPLTVTSAQKNPTAFYLCASSVAGVPSYEQYFGPGTRLTVT.

The CDR3 here is CASDREDTGELFF. DNA for the CDR3: TGTGCCAGCGACAGGGAGGACACCGGGGAGCTGTTTTTT. This rearrangement joins TRBV7-9 to TRBJ2-2; perhaps TRBD1 as D (7 bases). Germline values: CDR1 SEHNR, CDR2 FQNEAQ (reference sequence). Trimming took off 8 bases at V and 3 bases at J, with 10 bases between the two ends. This CDR3 has 13 amino acids.

The gene calls are TRBV5-5 and TRBJ2-1; D ambiguous. V was trimmed by 0 bases and J by 10 bases, leaving 17 bases between them. CDR3 length equals 15 residues. Per the germline V gene, CDR1 is SGHKS and CDR2 is YYEKEE (reference sequence). Here the CDR3 DNA reads TGTGCCAGCAGCTTGGCCGGAGTACGCCTCCGGGAGCAGTTCTTC. This sequence encodes CASSLAGVRLREQFF.

CDR3 in DNA: TGTGCCAGCAGAGACAAGCGGGACTCCTACAATGAGCAGTTCTTC. It codes for CASRDKRDSYNEQFF. The chain uses TRBV6-1 and TRBJ2-1, with TRBD2 identical over 7 bases. V lost 6 bases to trimming and J lost 0 bases; unmatched junction nucleotides: 5. The CDR3 extends over 15 amino acids. Germline V CDR1 and CDR2: MNHNS, SASEGT.

V usage is TRBV7-6 and J usage is TRBJ2-3; 8 nucleotides match TRBD2. CDR3 length: 15 residues. V was pared by 6 bases and J by 4 bases, with 9 bases of the junction left unmatched. Germline-derived CDR1 and CDR2 are SGHVS and FNYEAQ. The CDR3 bases are TGTGCCAGCAGTAAAAAGCGGGAGTTTTCAGATACGCAGTATTTT. Translating it yields CASSKKREFSDTQYF.

The chain is built from TRBV5-1 and TRBJ1-5, with D unclear. V was trimmed by 5 bases and J by 0 bases, leaving 12 bases between them. CDR3 length: 15 residues. Germline V gene data show CDR1 as SGHRS and CDR2 as YFSETQ. The CDR3 DNA reads as TGCGCCAGCAGGCGTAGTGCGGATAGCAATCAGCCCCAGCATTTT. Its protein is CASRRSADSNQPQHF.

In its sample, this clone was seen a few times. The chain links TRBV11-3 to TRBJ2-3; D gene uncertain. V was cut by 1 base and J by 1 base, with 6 bases left in between. Germline V gene sequence: CDR1 SGHNT, CDR2 YENEEA. The CDR3 extends over 14 amino acids. The CDR3 reads CASSLGTGTDTQYF. The CDR3 DNA reads as TGTGCCAGCAGCTTAGGTACGGGCACAGATACGCAGTATTTT. The whole variable domain, filled in from reference TRBV11-3 and TRBJ2-3, reads EAGVVQSPRYKIIEKKQPVAFWCNPISGHNTLYWYLQNLGQGPELLIRYENEEAVDDSQLPKDRFSAERLKGVDSTLKIQPAELGDSAVYLCASSLGTGTDTQYFGPGTRLTVL.

Here the CDR3 DNA reads TGTGCCAGCAGACCCACACAGGGGACCGACTATGGCTACACCTTC. Its protein is CASRPTQGTDYGYTF. The chain employs TRBV6-1 and TRBJ1-2; TRBD1 agrees at 7 bases. Germline V lookup: CDR1 MNHNS, CDR2 SASEGT. The CDR3 runs 15 residues. Trimming took 6 bases from V and 3 from J; bases not matched to a gene: 10.